These 11 T cell receptor beta chains came from one sample sequenced in a study of T-cell memory formation after mild COVID-19. TCRdb called the 5' RACE reads again in MiXCR, with one record for every CDR3 protein. The sample carries around 80,000 distinct CDR3 sequences, approximately 14% recorded once. The sequencing sample was made of PBMCs or a T cell subset sorted from them (not recorded which). The receptors shown here come from an adult woman who had mild COVID-19 (a few samples of this study predate the infection). Cell type and time point are not known.

This clonotype was counted at least ten times. The V call is TRBV5-4, the J call TRBJ2-7, with TRBD1 matching over 9 bases. The CDR3 loop spans 14 amino acids. Trimming cost V 4 bases and J 3 bases; bases outside gene matches: 5. CDR1 SGHNT and CDR2 YYREEE come from the germline V gene (reference sequence). CDR3 region: CASSPGTGNYEQYF. The CDR3 nucleotides are TGTGCCAGCAGCCCCGGGACAGGGAACTACGAGCAGTACTTC.

The chain recombines TRBV24-1 with TRBJ2-3; no clear D. V lost 4 bases and J lost 6, with 13 bases in between. There are 14 residues in the CDR3. CDR1 is KGHDR and CDR2 is SFDVKD in the germline V gene. CDR3 sequence reads: CATSEVAFADTQYF. In nucleotides, the CDR3 is TGTGCCACCAGTGAGGTGGCATTTGCGGATACGCAGTATTTT.

The chain has TRBV24-1 and TRBJ1-1; the D gene is possibly TRBD1 (6 bases). Germline V gives CDR1 KGHDR, CDR2 SFDVKD. The V gene lost 8 bases and the J gene lost 4 bases, with 7 bases spanning the gap. The CDR3 runs to 11 residues. The CDR3 DNA is TGTGCCACCAAGGGGGGCACTGAAGCTTTCTTT. Its protein product is CATKGGTEAFF.

This clonotype was picked up a small number of times. V and J are TRBV5-1 and TRBJ2-2; D assignment may be TRBD1 or TRBD2 (5 bases each). This CDR3 has 16 residues. V dropped 2 bases and J dropped 0 bases, with 11 bases sitting between them. Germline V gene sequence: CDR1 SGHRS, CDR2 YFSETQ. The CDR3 coding sequence is TGCGCCAGCAGCTTAGAGTGGGGGACGAACACCGGGGAGCTGTTTTTT. The encoded protein is CASSLEWGTNTGELFF.

The chain uses TRBV6-1 and TRBJ1-2, with 8 bases lining up with TRBD1. The CDR3 covers 15 residues. Germline CDR1 is MNHNS and CDR2 is SASEGT. The V and J ends lost 2 bases and 7 bases, in that order; junction bases with no gene match: 9. The CDR3: CASSESGQGAGGYTF. The CDR3 DNA reads TGTGCCAGCAGTGAATCAGGGCAGGGGGCTGGTGGCTACACCTTC.

This rearrangement joins TRBV7-9 to TRBJ2-1; a weak D match, TRBD1 (7 bases). The CDR3 loop spans 17 amino acids. Germline values: CDR1 SEHNR, CDR2 FQNEAQ (reference sequence). V lost 2 bases to trimming and J lost 1 base, with 15 bases between them. CDR3 bases: TGTGCCAGCAGCTTATCCTGGACAGGAGGGTCCTACAATGAGCAGTTCTTC. Amino acids: CASSLSWTGGSYNEQFF. The whole variable domain, remainder taken from reference TRBV7-9 and TRBJ2-1, is DTGVSQNPRHKITKRGQNVTFRCDPISEHNRLYWYRQTLGQGPEFLTYFQNEAQLEKSRLLSDRFSAERPKGSFSTLEIQRTEQGDSAMYLCASSLSWTGGSYNEQFFGPGTRLTVL.

This clonotype has just one count. The chain employs TRBV4-1 and TRBJ2-5; 7 bases map to TRBD2. The germline V gene has CDR1 MGHRA and CDR2 YSYEKL. CDR3 length: 13 amino acids. The ends lost 6 bases at V and 4 bases at J; junction bases unmatched: 5. CDR3 protein: CASSAREGETQYF. CDR3 sequence (DNA): TGCGCCAGCAGTGCAAGGGAGGGAGAGACCCAGTACTTC.

The chain is built from TRBV20-1 and TRBJ2-5, with 9 bases identical to TRBD2. CDR1 and CDR2 (germline): DFQATT, SNEGSKA (reference sequence). The ends lost 6 bases at V and 4 bases at J; junction bases unmatched: 18. This CDR3 is 17 amino acids long. Here the CDR3 reads CSAQGPIAGDQRETQYF. The DNA for the CDR3 is TGCAGTGCACAGGGCCCAATAGCGGGGGACCAAAGAGAGACCCAGTACTTC.

The gene calls are TRBV6-1 and TRBJ1-1; possibly TRBD1 for D (6 bases). V lost 3 bases and J 12 bases, leaving 17 bases between the germline ends. The CDR3 runs 13 residues. CDR1 and CDR2 from the germline V gene are MNHNS and SASEGT. The CDR3 DNA sequence: TGTGCCAGCAGTGACTACTTGGACAGTTCCCCTTTCTTT. Translation: CASSDYLDSSPFF.

Of note for this clonotype: Germline and junction disagree at one end, which may indicate a read error. This rearrangement joins TRBV12-3 or TRBV12-4 to TRBJ2-1; D unclear. CDR3 size: 12 residues. CDR3 protein: CVSSIANQEQFF. As DNA, the CDR3 is TGTGTCAGCAGTATCGCCAACCAGGAGCAGTTCTTC.

This clonotype was found a few times. This chain connects TRBV10-3 to TRBJ2-7; 10 bases line up with TRBD2. CDR1 ENHRY and CDR2 SYGVKD come from the germline V gene. With 3 bases clipped from V and 2 bases from J, the junction kept 7 bases outside the gene matches. The CDR3 length is 16 residues. CDR3 DNA sequence: TGTGCCATCAGTGAAGTTACTAGCGGGGCCCCCTACGAGCAGTACTTC. Translated, it gives CAISEVTSGAPYEQYF.